What follows describes a single T cell receptor (beta chain). With a much larger clone just one base away, this may be a read error. The record originates from a study of blood T cells in healthy people across ages. Trimming shortened V by 6 bases and J by 13 bases, and 19 bases separated the two germline ends. This CDR3 is 13 amino acids long. A second PCR of 7 to 11 cycles used a sample-barcoded 5' primer and a J-beta primer mix. Each of the cDNA molecules was tagged by a template-switch adaptor with 12 random nucleotides. TCRdb re-analysed the 5' RACE reads in MiXCR, keeping a single row per CDR3 protein. The sample carries 1.5 million to 2 million distinct CDR3 sequences, roughly 30% recorded once.

The sequenced sample consisted of blood. The sequence came from a woman aged 30 to 39 in good health. The V gene is TRBV12-3 or TRBV12-4, the J gene TRBJ2-1, with unresolved D. CDR3 nucleotides: TGTGCCAGCAGAAAGATGGCTACCGTTAATCAGTTCTTC. This sequence encodes CASRKMATVNQFF.